The 13 T cell receptor beta chains given below trace back to one sample, sequenced in a study of T cell changes during pregnancy in multiple sclerosis. The method was immunoSEQ multiplex PCR; TCRdb's version includes in-frame clones alone and lacks a portion of them. The sample contains about 61,000 clones, about 87% of which appear only once. Material: peripheral blood, obtained in the first trimester of pregnancy. These receptor sequences come from a female donor in good health, enrolled as a control in a pregnancy study.

The chain links TRBV11-3 to TRBJ1-4, with D perhaps matching TRBD1 (6 bases). CDR1 is SGHNT and CDR2 is YENEEA in the germline V gene. V dropped 3 bases and J dropped 7 bases, with 21 bases sitting between them. The CDR3 runs to 17 residues. The DNA for the CDR3 is TGTGCCAGCAGCTTGGACAGTAACGCCTGGGGGGGTGAAAAACTGTTTTTT. Amino acid sequence: CASSLDSNAWGGEKLFF.

The genes are TRBV19 and TRBJ1-2, with D perhaps matching TRBD1 (5 bases). V lost 9 bases and J 2 bases, leaving 16 bases between the germline ends. From germline, CDR1 is LNHDA and CDR2 SQIVND (reference sequence). This CDR3 is built from 14 residues. The CDR3 reads CARNLKGPNYGYTF. CDR3 coding DNA: TGTGCCAGAAACTTAAAGGGGCCGAACTATGGCTACACCTTC.

V and J are TRBV4-1 and TRBJ1-2; D unclear. In germline, CDR1 is MGHRA, CDR2 YSYEKL. The V end lost 4 bases, the J end lost 3 bases, and 12 bases lay between the germline ends. This CDR3 contains 14 residues. In nucleotides, the CDR3 is TGCGCCAGCAGCCCCGCCCACGGTGACTATGGCTACACCTTC. It specifies CASSPAHGDYGYTF.

The rearrangement uses TRBV27 and TRBJ2-7; D may be TRBD2 (6 bases). Germline V gives CDR1 MNHEY, CDR2 SMNVEV (reference sequence). V was shortened by 7 bases and J by 4 bases, with 14 bases between the two germline ends. The CDR3 contains 13 residues. The CDR3 loop is CASIGAGRYEQYF. CDR3 DNA: TGTGCCAGCATAGGTGCGGGGCGATACGAGCAGTACTTC.

The rearrangement links TRBV10-2 to TRBJ2-2, with 13 bases matching TRBD2. J lost 8 bases, V lost 6 bases, and 12 bases had no gene match. Germline lookup yields CDR1 WSHSY and CDR2 SAAADI. CDR3 size: 17 residues. The DNA for the CDR3 is TGCGCCAGCAGCGATCCAGGGACTAGCGGGGTTAGAGGGGAGCTGTTTTTT. As protein: CASSDPGTSGVRGELFF.

This chain joins TRBV19 and TRBJ1-1, with D tentatively TRBD1 (6 bases). This CDR3 contains 16 residues. Germline V gene lookup returns CDR1 LNHDA and CDR2 SQIVND (reference sequence). The V and J ends lost 7 bases and 0 bases respectively, with 18 bases between them. The CDR3 loop is CASTRDDTGLNTEAFF. CDR3 DNA: TGTGCCAGTACCAGGGACGATACAGGGTTGAACACTGAAGCTTTCTTT.

The chain links TRBV29-1 to TRBJ2-2; no reliable D call. The CDR3 contains 15 residues. CDR1 and CDR2 (germline): SQVTM, ANQGSEA. Trimming stripped 3 bases from V and 2 bases from J, with 13 bases between. CDR3 sequence: CSVDLGSVNTGELFF. The CDR3 DNA follows: TGCAGCGTTGATCTCGGGTCAGTAAACACCGGGGAGCTGTTTTTT.

The chain has TRBV19 and TRBJ1-2; no clear D. This CDR3 contains 13 residues. CDR1 and CDR2 (germline): LNHDA, SQIVND (reference sequence). Between the trimmed V and J ends, which lost 3 bases and 4 bases, there was a span of 9 bases. The CDR3: CASSIGSVYGYTF. CDR3 nucleotide sequence: TGTGCCAGTAGTATCGGTTCGGTCTATGGCTACACCTTC.

The chain links TRBV29-1 to TRBJ2-5; TRBD2 aligns across 7 bases. Germline V gene lookup returns CDR1 SQVTM and CDR2 ANQGSEA. J lost 9 bases, V lost 5 bases, and 6 bases had no gene match. CDR3 size: 11 residues. The chain's CDR3 is CSVSGTMAQYF. CDR3 sequence (DNA): TGCAGCGTTTCCGGGACTATGGCCCAGTACTTC.

This sequence joins TRBV18 and TRBJ1-1; D is uncertain. From germline, CDR1 is KGHSH and CDR2 LQKENI. With 2 bases removed from V and 1 base from J, the gap between germline ends came to 5 bases. The CDR3 length is 13 residues. In DNA form, the CDR3 reads TGTGCCAGCTCACCAGGCAGGAACACTGAAGCTTTCTTT. Its translation: CASSPGRNTEAFF.

J is TRBJ2-3 and V is TRBV9; D is perhaps TRBD2 (5 bases). This CDR3 comprises 18 residues. Per the germline V gene, CDR1 is SGDLS and CDR2 is YYNGEE. The germline V and J ends were trimmed by 0 bases and 0 bases, with 17 bases remaining between them. CDR3 region: CASSVDGSASFSTDTQYF. The DNA for the CDR3 is TGTGCCAGCAGCGTAGATGGTAGCGCGAGTTTTAGCACAGATACGCAGTATTTT.

This rearrangement joins TRBV4-2 to TRBJ2-7, with 7 nucleotides matching TRBD2. V lost 0 bases and J lost 0; bases outside the gene matches: 8. The CDR3 has 17 amino acids. Germline assignment: CDR1 LGHNA and CDR2 YNFKEQ. CDR3 region: CASSQDVVGRSSYEQYF. The DNA of the CDR3 is TGTGCCAGCAGCCAAGACGTGGTCGGGAGGAGCTCCTACGAGCAGTACTTC.

The chain recombines TRBV15 with TRBJ2-1; TRBD1 is a possible D gene (5 bases). Germline V lookup: CDR1 LNHNV, CDR2 YYDKDF (reference sequence). The CDR3 extends over 14 amino acids. V lost 1 base, J lost 8 bases, and 12 bases lay in between. The CDR3, as DNA: TGTGCCACCAGCAGAGGGGGCAGGGATTATGAGCAGTTCTTC. This codes for CATSRGGRDYEQFF.